Listed here are 27 T cell receptor beta chains from one sample, sequenced in a study of T-cell memory formation after mild COVID-19 (dated by TCRdb to 2020 to 2023). The receptor library was made with 5' RACE. Reads for this sample came from an Illumina NovaSeq 6000. TCRdb ran its own pipeline on the public reads, namely fastp trimming at Q25 and MiXCR clone calling, and kept in-frame beta chains. Each CDR3 protein appears once, grouped with its most common genes and DNA. This sample is represented by 350,000 to 400,000 distinct CDR3 sequences; approximately 15% of them were singletons. Clones ranked in the top ten supply around 21% of the sample. The source material was PBMCs or a T cell subset sorted from them (not recorded which). The receptors derive from a man between 18 and 29 years old who had mild COVID-19 (a few samples of this study predate the infection). The sample titles of this study are shuffled in the database, so cell type and time point are left out; the donor was told from shared clones.

This chain connects TRBV20-1 to TRBJ1-1; the D gene is possibly TRBD1 (5 bases). The germline V gene encodes CDR1 DFQATT and CDR2 SNEGSKA (reference sequence). This CDR3 comprises 15 residues. Deletions cut 0 bases from V and 3 bases from J, with 14 bases between. The CDR3 nucleotides are TGCAGTGCTAGAGATCGCAGGGCTTATGACACTGAAGCTTTCTTT. Translated, it gives CSARDRRAYDTEAFF.

This clonotype was detected a few times. V usage is TRBV4-2 and J usage is TRBJ1-2, with 7 bases fitting TRBD1. The germline V gene encodes CDR1 LGHNA and CDR2 YNFKEQ. The CDR3 contains 14 residues. The trim removed 7 bases at V and 8 bases at J, leaving 13 bases unmatched. CDR3 in amino acids: CASTPATGRKGYTF. In DNA form, the CDR3 reads TGTGCCAGCACCCCAGCGACAGGGAGAAAGGGCTACACCTTC.

The chain links TRBV18 to TRBJ2-7, with TRBD1 identical over 8 bases. Germline V gene data show CDR1 as KGHSH and CDR2 as LQKENI. V lost 3 bases, J lost 5 bases, and 6 bases stayed unmatched. This CDR3 comprises 14 residues. CDR3 sequence: CASSPRGQGNEQYV. The CDR3 region has the DNA TGTGCCAGCTCACCGCGTGGACAGGGTAACGAGCAGTACGTC.

This clonotype showed up just a few times. The chain couples TRBV20-1 to TRBJ1-6; 9 nucleotides align to TRBD1. Unmatched junction bases numbered 6, after V lost 4 bases and J lost 8 bases. CDR1 and CDR2 (germline): DFQATT, SNEGSKA (reference sequence). The CDR3 is made up of 14 amino acids. The chain's CDR3 is CSAITTGGHSPLHF. Here the CDR3 DNA reads TGCAGTGCTATCACGACAGGGGGGCATTCACCCCTCCACTTT.

In DNA form, the CDR3 reads TGTGCCAGCAGTTTAGGGACAGTGACTGAAGCTTTCTTT. Its protein product is CASSLGTVTEAFF. The V gene is TRBV12-3 or TRBV12-4, the J gene TRBJ1-1; a weak D match, TRBD1 (6 bases). The V and J ends lost 1 base and 5 bases respectively, with 8 bases between them. The CDR3 loop spans 13 amino acids.

The V and J genes are TRBV27 and TRBJ2-1, with D unresolved. Between the trimmed V and J ends, which lost 6 bases and 8 bases, there was a span of 14 bases. Germline V gene sequence: CDR1 MNHEY, CDR2 SMNVEV (reference sequence). CDR3 length equals 13 residues. This CDR3 reads CASSLTLLDEQFF. CDR3 in DNA: TGTGCCAGCAGCTTGACCCTGCTCGATGAGCAGTTCTTC.

At least ten counts were recorded for this clonotype. V usage is TRBV21-1 and J usage is TRBJ1-2; the table gives TRBD1 as D, unverified against the DNA. TRBV21-1 is noted as a pseudogene. CDR3 length: 13 residues. The CDR3 reads CASRRDGIGGYTF. The DNA of the CDR3 is TGTGCCAGCAGACGGGACGGGATTGGGGGCTACACCTTC.

This clonotype was recorded a few times. J is TRBJ1-6 and V is TRBV14; D ambiguous. Germline CDR1 SGHDN, CDR2 FVKESK. The CDR3 is 24 amino acids. The V end lost 0 bases, the J end lost 3 bases, and 33 bases lay between the germline ends. This chain's CDR3 is CASSQEKSGLWNERILGYNSPLHF. CDR3 bases: TGTGCCAGCAGCCAAGAAAAAAGCGGCCTTTGGAACGAGAGAATTCTCGGCTATAATTCACCCCTCCACTTT.

This clonotype was counted a few times. The J gene is TRBJ1-6, the V gene TRBV7-3; unclear D gene. Trimming removed 5 bases from V and 2 bases from J, with 13 bases in between. Per the germline V gene, CDR1 is SGHTA and CDR2 is FQGTGA. This CDR3 comprises 16 residues. This CDR3 reads CASSPRADAYNSPLHF. CDR3 nucleotide sequence: TGTGCCAGCAGCCCGAGGGCAGACGCCTATAATTCACCCCTCCACTTT.

This chain connects TRBV27 to TRBJ1-2; the D gene is possibly TRBD1 (5 bases). The V end lost 5 bases, the J end lost 4 bases, and 23 bases lay between the germline ends. The CDR3 is 17 amino acids. Germline CDR1 and CDR2: MNHEY and SMNVEV (reference sequence). CDR3 sequence reads: CASSRTGRPVLGYGYTF. CDR3 nucleotides: TGTGCCAGCAGTCGTACGGGACGCCCCGTCTTAGGCTATGGCTACACCTTC.

This clonotype showed up just a few times. This chain joins TRBV7-3 and TRBJ2-3; 9 nucleotides align to TRBD2. This CDR3 region has 16 residues. Per the germline V gene, CDR1 is SGHTA and CDR2 is FQGTGA. V lost 4 bases to trimming and J lost 2 bases; unmatched junction nucleotides: 7. Here the CDR3 reads CASSSAAGGITDTQYF. The CDR3 bases are TGTGCCAGCAGCTCCGCCGCGGGGGGGATCACAGATACGCAGTATTTT. Filled out from reference TRBV7-3 and TRBJ2-3, the complete variable domain reads GAGVSQTPSNKVTEKGKYVELRCDPISGHTALYWYRQSLGQGPEFLIYFQGTGAADDSGLPNDRFFAVRPEGSVSTLKIQRTERGDSAVYLCASSSAAGGITDTQYFGPGTRLTVL.

The rearrangement uses TRBV12-3 or TRBV12-4 and TRBJ2-5; TRBD2 aligns across 10 bases. The V segment lost 5 bases and the J segment 7 bases; nucleotides outside the gene matches: 1. This CDR3 is 12 amino acids long. CDR3 in DNA: TGTGCCAGCAGTAGGACTAGCGGGACCCAGTACTTC. Encoded protein: CASSRTSGTQYF.

The V call is TRBV14, the J call TRBJ1-2; 8 bases agree with TRBD1. V gave up 4 bases and J gave up 7 bases; unmatched junction bases: 11. From germline, CDR1 is SGHDN and CDR2 FVKESK. The CDR3 consists of 15 residues. The CDR3 bases are TGTGCCAGCAGCCCTGTGCAGGGGGCCCTAGGTGGCTACACCTTC. It codes for CASSPVQGALGGYTF. Together with reference TRBV14 and TRBJ1-2, the CDR3 gives the full variable domain: EAGVTQFPSHSVIEKGQTVTLRCDPISGHDNLYWYRRVMGKEIKFLLHFVKESKQDESGMPNNRFLAERTGGTYSTLKVQPAELEDSGVYFCASSPVQGALGGYTFGSGTRLTVV.

This clonotype was found a few times. V usage is TRBV29-1 and J usage is TRBJ1-1; perhaps TRBD1 as D (5 bases). The CDR3 has 14 residues. Germline V gene data show CDR1 as SQVTM and CDR2 as ANQGSEA. Trimming cost V 4 bases and J 7 bases, with 19 bases left between them. CDR3 sequence: CSVGAGSVWSEAFF. CDR3 DNA: TGCAGCGTTGGAGCAGGGAGTGTTTGGAGTGAAGCTTTCTTT.

This clonotype came up many times. V usage is TRBV2 and J usage is TRBJ2-2; TRBD2 might be the D (6 bases). CDR3 size: 13 residues. Germline assignment: CDR1 SNHLY and CDR2 FYNNEI. V was cut by 6 bases and J by 6 bases, with 11 bases left in between. The chain's CDR3 is CASRVREAGELFF. CDR3 nucleotides: TGTGCCAGCAGGGTCAGGGAGGCCGGGGAGCTGTTTTTT.

This clonotype turned up a few times. CDR3: CSVAGGPGDTQYF. CDR3 DNA sequence: TGCAGCGTTGCCGGGGGGCCAGGAGATACGCAGTATTTT. The chain couples TRBV29-1 to TRBJ2-3; tentatively, D is TRBD2 (7 bases). Germline V gene lookup returns CDR1 SQVTM and CDR2 ANQGSEA. V was cut by 4 bases and J by 5 bases, with 13 bases left in between. This CDR3 comprises 13 residues.

J is TRBJ2-7 and V is TRBV7-9; maybe TRBD2 (5 bases). CDR1 and CDR2 from the germline V gene are SEHNR and FQNEAQ (reference sequence). The CDR3 sequence is 10 residues long. The V end was cut by 5 bases, the J end by 9 bases, with 8 bases between. The CDR3 sequence is CASSRSGQYV. CDR3 nucleotide sequence: TGTGCCAGCAGCCGAAGCGGGCAGTACGTC.

The chain joins TRBV6-2 or TRBV6-3 to TRBJ1-2, with D maybe TRBD1 (5 bases). V was trimmed by 6 bases and J by 0 bases, leaving 14 bases between them. The CDR3 has 15 residues. The germline CDR1 and CDR2 sequences are MNHEY and SVGEGT. The CDR3: CASRIEDNTNYGYTF. In nucleotides, the CDR3 is TGTGCCAGCAGAATTGAGGACAACACTAACTATGGCTACACCTTC.

This clonotype was recorded many times. This chain joins TRBV5-1 and TRBJ2-1; D unclear. Germline lookup yields CDR1 SGHRS and CDR2 YFSETQ. The CDR3 consists of 15 residues. V shed 0 bases and J shed 1 base, with 8 bases lying between them. Here the CDR3 DNA reads TGCGCCAGCAGCTTGGGATTCCCTTCCTACAATGAGCAGTTCTTC. It yields the protein CASSLGFPSYNEQFF.

J is TRBJ1-5 and V is TRBV4-1, with TRBD1 matching over 8 bases. Germline V lookup: CDR1 MGHRA, CDR2 YSYEKL. The CDR3 extends over 16 amino acids. After removal of 3 bases from V and 4 bases from J, the junction contained 8 bases not matched to a gene. In nucleotides, the CDR3 is TGCGCCAGCAGCCAGCCAGACAGGGGACGAAATCAGCCCCAGCATTTT. Residues: CASSQPDRGRNQPQHF.

In its sample, this clonotype was seen many times. The V gene is TRBV3-1, the J gene TRBJ2-2; maybe TRBD1 (5 bases). Trimming took off 4 bases at V and 0 bases at J, with 6 bases between the two ends. From germline, CDR1 is LGHDT and CDR2 YNNKEL (reference sequence). This CDR3 comprises 14 residues. This CDR3 reads CASSPTANTGELFF. CDR3 bases: TGTGCCAGCAGCCCGACAGCGAACACCGGGGAGCTGTTTTTT.

This clonotype has only a few counts. The V and J genes are TRBV5-1 and TRBJ1-1, with D tentatively TRBD1 (5 bases). Per the germline V gene, CDR1 is SGHRS and CDR2 is YFSETQ. There are 16 residues in the CDR3. Trimming pared 4 bases from V and 2 bases from J, leaving 18 bases between. CDR3: CASSPSIGQGNTEAFF. The CDR3, as DNA: TGCGCCAGCAGCCCTAGTATAGGTCAGGGAAACACTGAAGCTTTCTTT.

A few counts support this clonotype. The chain links TRBV12-3 or TRBV12-4 to TRBJ1-1, with D unresolved. This CDR3 is 11 amino acids long. Trimming pared 6 bases from V and 10 bases from J, leaving 12 bases between. In DNA, the CDR3 is TGTGCCAGCAGCCCGACCGCCGGAGCTTTCTTT. This codes for CASSPTAGAFF.

This sequence joins TRBV3-1 and TRBJ1-1; 7 bases are shared with TRBD1. Germline V lookup: CDR1 LGHDT, CDR2 YNNKEL (reference sequence). Germline trimming cut 4 bases from V and 4 bases from J; bases unmatched to any gene: 9. The CDR3 sequence is 15 residues long. This chain's CDR3 is CASSPTGTASTEAFF. The CDR3 bases are TGTGCCAGCAGCCCAACCGGGACAGCAAGCACTGAAGCTTTCTTT.

This clonotype was seen a handful of times. This chain links TRBV10-3 with TRBJ1-2; TRBD1 aligns across 9 bases. The CDR3 has 12 residues. Germline-derived CDR1 and CDR2 are ENHRY and SYGVKD. J lost 8 bases, V lost 5 bases, and 3 bases had no gene match. CDR3 nucleotides: TGTGCCATCAGTTGGACAGGGGAGGGCTACACCTTC. Translated: CAISWTGEGYTF.

The chain carries TRBV6-6 and TRBJ1-2; TRBD1 agrees at 7 bases. The V gene's germline CDR1 is MNHNY and CDR2 SVGAGI (reference sequence). V dropped 0 bases and J dropped 8; count of bases not matched to a gene: 9. The CDR3 totals 15 residues. Here the CDR3 reads CASSYSEGALGGYTF. CDR3 bases: TGTGCCAGCAGTTACTCGGAGGGGGCTCTAGGGGGCTACACCTTC.

The sample holds many counts of this clonotype. The chain recombines TRBV5-1 with TRBJ2-3; D uncertain. Trimming shortened V by 5 bases and J by 6 bases, and 19 bases separated the two germline ends. This CDR3 is 15 amino acids long. Germline V CDR1 and CDR2: SGHRS, YFSETQ. The CDR3 spells CASRGPQRMYDTQYF. The CDR3 DNA reads TGCGCCAGCAGAGGACCCCAGAGGATGTATGATACGCAGTATTTT.